The 14 T cell receptor beta chains below all came from one sample that was sequenced in a study of blood T cells in healthy people across ages. Using a J-beta primer mix together with a sample-barcoded 5' primer, a second PCR was run for about 7 to 12 cycles. MiXCR, run by TCRdb on the 5' RACE reads, gives a single entry per CDR3 protein. The sample yields just under 550,000 distinct CDR3 sequences, about 25% seen once. This sample also appeared in a second study, on T cells of mothers and their children.

Sequenced material: blood. Source of these receptors: a boy between 10 and 17 years old in good health.

CDR3 region: CASSAAIGTDYEQYF. The DNA of the CDR3 is TGTGCCAGCAGCGCCGCAATCGGGACAGACTACGAGCAGTACTTC. This chain links TRBV7-6 with TRBJ2-5; 7 nucleotides match TRBD1. Judging by the DNA end, TRBJ2-7 fits better; the J call may be wrong. CDR3 size: 15 residues. Germline V gives CDR1 SGHVS, CDR2 FNYEAQ.

The chain uses TRBV4-3 and TRBJ2-4, with D unclear. The ends were cut back, 4 bases at V and 4 bases at J, with 20 bases in the middle. Germline V CDR1 and CDR2: LGHNA, YSLEER. The CDR3 loop spans 17 amino acids. CDR3 region: CASSPFYTELGKNIQYF. The CDR3 DNA sequence: TGCGCCAGCAGCCCGTTTTATACAGAGCTGGGGAAAAACATTCAGTACTTC.

CDR3 amino acids: CASSLGGPDNEQFF. CDR3 DNA: TGTGCCAGCAGCTTAGGAGGCCCAGACAATGAGCAGTTCTTC. The chain links TRBV7-9 to TRBJ2-1; no definite D call. The CDR3 spans 14 residues. The V gene lost 1 base and the J gene lost 5 bases, with 9 bases spanning the gap. CDR1 is SEHNR, CDR2 FQNEAQ, per germline (reference sequence). The variable domain in full, completed from reference TRBV7-9 and TRBJ2-1, reads DTGVSQNPRHKITKRGQNVTFRCDPISEHNRLYWYRQTLGQGPEFLTYFQNEAQLEKSRLLSDRFSAERPKGSFSTLEIQRTEQGDSAMYLCASSLGGPDNEQFFGPGTRLTVL.

The chain carries TRBV7-9 and TRBJ1-5; no definite D call. The CDR3 consists of 15 residues. CDR1 SEHNR and CDR2 FQNEAQ come from the germline V gene (reference sequence). The V gene lost 3 bases and the J gene lost 0 bases, with 9 bases spanning the gap. CDR3 DNA sequence: TGTGCCAGCAGCTTTGGCAGCGATAGCAATCAGCCCCAGCATTTT. Its translation: CASSFGSDSNQPQHF.

This chain uses TRBV27 with TRBJ2-7; 14 nucleotides agree with TRBD2. The CDR3 runs 15 residues. Germline V gives CDR1 MNHEY, CDR2 SMNVEV (reference sequence). V trimming: 5 bases; J trimming: 6 bases; junction bases outside the gene matches: 6. The CDR3 loop reads CASSPGTSGSAEQYF. The CDR3 DNA reads TGTGCCAGCAGTCCCGGGACTAGCGGGAGCGCCGAGCAGTACTTC.

This rearrangement joins TRBV16 to TRBJ2-5, with D perhaps assigned TRBD1 or TRBD2 (5 bases each). The J call may be incorrect, as the DNA end agrees better with TRBJ2-7. Looked up from germline, CDR1 is KGHSY and CDR2 is FQNENV. The CDR3 is made up of 13 amino acids. CDR3 DNA: TGTGCCAGCAGCCAATCTGGGGGTAACGAGCAGTACTTC. Encoded protein: CASSQSGGNEQYF.

The rearrangement joins TRBV13 to TRBJ1-6; no reliable D call. Per germline, CDR1 PRHDT and CDR2 FYEKMQ (reference sequence). V was clipped by 1 base and J by 9 bases, with 4 bases between them. The CDR3 consists of 12 residues. This CDR3 reads CASSLDPSPLHF. The DNA of the CDR3 is TGTGCCAGCAGCTTAGACCCTTCACCCCTCCACTTT.

This clonotype has a handful of counts. The chain joins TRBV7-9 to TRBJ1-1; perhaps TRBD1 as D (6 bases). Germline V gene data show CDR1 as SEHNR and CDR2 as FQNEAQ (reference sequence). The CDR3 runs 14 residues. Trimming took off 5 bases at V and 0 bases at J, with 10 bases between the two ends. The CDR3 nucleotides are TGTGCCAGCAGCAACAGGGTCATGAACACTGAAGCTTTCTTT. Protein product: CASSNRVMNTEAFF.

The V and J genes are TRBV7-9 and TRBJ2-5, with 7 bases fitting TRBD1. The closer fit of TRBJ2-7 to the DNA end suggests the J call may be wrong. The CDR3 is 14 residues long. Germline-derived CDR1 and CDR2 are SEHNR and FQNEAQ (reference sequence). CDR3 nucleotide sequence: TGTGCCAGCAGCTCAACAGGGGTAGGCTACGAGCAGTACTTC. This translates into CASSSTGVGYEQYF.

The chain recombines TRBV20-1 with TRBJ2-3; no clear D. The J call may be faulty, since TRBJ1-5 better matches the DNA end. CDR3 size: 12 residues. Germline V gene data show CDR1 as DFQATT and CDR2 as SNEGSKA (reference sequence). The CDR3 protein is CSASEITDTQHF. CDR3 nucleotide sequence: TGCAGTGCTAGTGAGATCACAGATACGCAGCATTTT.

This clonotype appeared a few times. The chain uses TRBV7-3 and TRBJ2-5; D might be TRBD1 (5 bases). The J call is in doubt because the DNA end fits TRBJ2-7 better. The CDR3 spans 15 residues. Germline CDR1 SGHTA, CDR2 FQGTGA. CDR3 in DNA: TGTGCCAGCAGCTTCGACAGTGGAGACTCCTACGAGCAGTACTTC. This sequence encodes CASSFDSGDSYEQYF.

The genes are TRBV28 and TRBJ2-3, with 9 positions matching TRBD2. The V segment lost 1 base and the J segment 0 bases; nucleotides outside the gene matches: 5. Looked up from germline, CDR1 is MDHEN and CDR2 is SYDVKM. The CDR3 consists of 17 residues. The CDR3 region is CASSLYPTSGSTDTQYF. The CDR3 region has the DNA TGTGCCAGCAGTTTATACCCTACTAGCGGGAGCACAGATACGCAGTATTTT.

This clonotype appeared a few times. The rearrangement links TRBV20-1 to TRBJ2-6; 10 nucleotides line up with TRBD2. The CDR3 consists of 16 residues. After removal of 2 bases from V and 6 bases from J, the junction contained 7 bases not matched to a gene. Germline CDR1 reads DFQATT; CDR2 reads SNEGSKA (reference sequence). The CDR3 is CSARTSGALEANVLTF. The CDR3 DNA sequence: TGCAGTGCTAGAACTAGCGGGGCCTTGGAGGCCAACGTCCTGACTTTC.

This clonotype has a handful of counts. This chain links TRBV9 with TRBJ2-7; 10 nucleotides align to TRBD1. CDR1 is SGDLS, CDR2 YYNGEE, per germline. V was clipped by 0 bases and J by 4 bases; unmatched bases: 4. The CDR3 spans 15 residues. The CDR3 is CASSVAGQGPYEQYF. In DNA, the CDR3 is TGTGCCAGCAGCGTAGCGGGACAGGGGCCATACGAGCAGTACTTC. The whole variable domain, filled in from reference TRBV9 and TRBJ2-7, reads DSGVTQTPKHLITATGQRVTLRCSPRSGDLSVYWYQQSLDQGLQFLIQYYNGEERAKGNILERFSAQQFPDLHSELNLSSLELGDSALYFCASSVAGQGPYEQYFGPGTRLTVT.